This T cell receptor beta chain was identified in a study of shared clonotypes between healthy human individuals. CDR3 length: 13 amino acids. Germline V CDR1 and CDR2: SGHRS, YFSETQ. Deletions cut 4 bases from V and 4 bases from J, with 12 bases between. Replicate sorted-subset PCRs were loaded with 150 to 250 ng DNA, tens of thousands of T cell genomes. Using immunoSEQ multiplex PCR, the repertoire was profiled, and TCRdb retains in-frame clones only, with some absent. In the table there are around 2,000,000 clones, about 95% of which are singletons. Details on this clone: Its cognate antigen is unknown.

Naive CD8 cells comprised CD45RO-negative, CCR7-positively selected cells, excluding terminally differentiated effector memory CD45RA+ cells. Study results and limitations: Although depth was large, rarefaction showed that sequencing of the sorted subsets was incomplete. Sequencing depth was expected to affect clonotype sharing among donors.

The sequence came from a man aged 18 to 35 in good health. What was sequenced was naive CD8+ T cells sorted from blood. The chain has TRBV5-1 and TRBJ2-7, with D possibly TRBD2 on 5 matching bases. CDR3 coding DNA: TGCGCCAGCAGCCTCCATTGGGAGTACGAGCAGTACTTC. As protein: CASSLHWEYEQYF. The entire variable domain, with the rest obtained from reference TRBV5-1 and TRBJ2-7, is as follows: KAGVTQTPRYLIKTRGQQVTLSCSPISGHRSVSWYQQTPGQGLQFLFEYFSETQRNKGNFPGRFSGRQFSNSRSEMNVSTLELGDSALYLCASSLHWEYEQYFGPGTRLTVT.